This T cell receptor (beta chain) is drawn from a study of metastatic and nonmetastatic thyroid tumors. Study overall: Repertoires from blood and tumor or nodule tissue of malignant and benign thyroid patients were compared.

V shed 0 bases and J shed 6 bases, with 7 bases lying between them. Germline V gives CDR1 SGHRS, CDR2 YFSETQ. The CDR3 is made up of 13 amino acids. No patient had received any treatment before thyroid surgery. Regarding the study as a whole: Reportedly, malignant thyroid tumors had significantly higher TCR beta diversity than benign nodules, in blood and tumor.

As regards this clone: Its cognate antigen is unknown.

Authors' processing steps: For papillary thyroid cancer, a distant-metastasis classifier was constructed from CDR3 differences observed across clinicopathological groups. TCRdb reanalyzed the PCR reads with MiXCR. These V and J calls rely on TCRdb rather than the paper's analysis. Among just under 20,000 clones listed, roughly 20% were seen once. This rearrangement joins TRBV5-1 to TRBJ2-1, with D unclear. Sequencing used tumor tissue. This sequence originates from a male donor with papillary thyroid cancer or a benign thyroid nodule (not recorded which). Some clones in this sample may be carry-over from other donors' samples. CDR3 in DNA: TGCGCCAGCAGCTTGGCCCCCTCCAATGAGCAGTTCTTC. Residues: CASSLAPSNEQFF.